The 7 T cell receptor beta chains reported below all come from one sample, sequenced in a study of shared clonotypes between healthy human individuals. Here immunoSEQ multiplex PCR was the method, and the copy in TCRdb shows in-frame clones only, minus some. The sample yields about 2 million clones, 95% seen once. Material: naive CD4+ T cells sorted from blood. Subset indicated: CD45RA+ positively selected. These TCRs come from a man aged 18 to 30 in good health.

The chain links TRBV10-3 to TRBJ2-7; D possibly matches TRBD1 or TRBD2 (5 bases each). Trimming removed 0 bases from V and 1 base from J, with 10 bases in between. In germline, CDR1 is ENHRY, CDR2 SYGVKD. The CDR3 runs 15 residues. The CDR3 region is CAISESMGVSYEQYF. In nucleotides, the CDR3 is TGTGCCATCAGTGAGTCGATGGGGGTATCCTACGAGCAGTACTTC.

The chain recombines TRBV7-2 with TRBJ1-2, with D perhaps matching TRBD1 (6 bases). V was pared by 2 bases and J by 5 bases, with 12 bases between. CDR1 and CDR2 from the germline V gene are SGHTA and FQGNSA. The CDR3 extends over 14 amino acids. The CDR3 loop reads CASSLPGTGYGYTF. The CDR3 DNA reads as TGTGCCAGCAGCTTACCGGGAACAGGGTATGGCTACACCTTC.

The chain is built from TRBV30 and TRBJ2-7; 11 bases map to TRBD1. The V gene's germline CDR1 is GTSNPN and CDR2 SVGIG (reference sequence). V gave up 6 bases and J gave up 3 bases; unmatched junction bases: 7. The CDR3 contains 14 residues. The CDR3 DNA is TGTGCCTGCGGACCGGGGACAGGGGGCTACGAGCAGTACTTC. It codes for CACGPGTGGYEQYF.

The DNA for the CDR3 is TGTGCCAGCAGCTTTCAATACGAGCAGTACTTC. Its protein product is CASSFQYEQYF. The V gene is TRBV11-2, the J gene TRBJ2-7; D gene uncertain. The germline V gene encodes CDR1 SGHAT and CDR2 FQNNGV. The CDR3 runs 11 residues. The V end was cut by 3 bases, the J end by 4 bases, with 4 bases between.

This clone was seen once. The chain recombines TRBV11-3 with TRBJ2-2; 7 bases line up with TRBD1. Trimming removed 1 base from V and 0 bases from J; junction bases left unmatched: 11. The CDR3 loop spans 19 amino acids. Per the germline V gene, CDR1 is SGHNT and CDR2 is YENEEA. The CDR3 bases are TGTGCCAGCAGCTTAGTCTTGTTAGGGGGCCCCGCGAACACCGGGGAGCTGTTTTTT. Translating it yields CASSLVLLGGPANTGELFF.

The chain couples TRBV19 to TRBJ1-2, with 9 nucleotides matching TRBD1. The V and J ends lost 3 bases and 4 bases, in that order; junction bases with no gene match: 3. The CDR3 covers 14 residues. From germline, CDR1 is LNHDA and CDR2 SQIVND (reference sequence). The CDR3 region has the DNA TGTGCCAGTAGTATTAAGGACAGGGGCTATGGCTACACCTTC. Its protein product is CASSIKDRGYGYTF. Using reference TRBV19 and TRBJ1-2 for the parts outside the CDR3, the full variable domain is DGGITQSPKYLFRKEGQNVTLSCEQNLNHDAMYWYRQDPGQGLRLIYYSQIVNDFQKGDIAEGYSVSREKKESFPLTVTSAQKNPTAFYLCASSIKDRGYGYTFGSGTRLTVV.

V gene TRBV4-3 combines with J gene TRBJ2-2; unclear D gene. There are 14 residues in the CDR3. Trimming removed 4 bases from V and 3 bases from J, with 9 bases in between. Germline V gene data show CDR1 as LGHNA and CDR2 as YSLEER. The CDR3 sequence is CASSPEIYTGELFF. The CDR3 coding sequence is TGCGCCAGCAGCCCGGAAATTTACACCGGGGAGCTGTTTTTT.